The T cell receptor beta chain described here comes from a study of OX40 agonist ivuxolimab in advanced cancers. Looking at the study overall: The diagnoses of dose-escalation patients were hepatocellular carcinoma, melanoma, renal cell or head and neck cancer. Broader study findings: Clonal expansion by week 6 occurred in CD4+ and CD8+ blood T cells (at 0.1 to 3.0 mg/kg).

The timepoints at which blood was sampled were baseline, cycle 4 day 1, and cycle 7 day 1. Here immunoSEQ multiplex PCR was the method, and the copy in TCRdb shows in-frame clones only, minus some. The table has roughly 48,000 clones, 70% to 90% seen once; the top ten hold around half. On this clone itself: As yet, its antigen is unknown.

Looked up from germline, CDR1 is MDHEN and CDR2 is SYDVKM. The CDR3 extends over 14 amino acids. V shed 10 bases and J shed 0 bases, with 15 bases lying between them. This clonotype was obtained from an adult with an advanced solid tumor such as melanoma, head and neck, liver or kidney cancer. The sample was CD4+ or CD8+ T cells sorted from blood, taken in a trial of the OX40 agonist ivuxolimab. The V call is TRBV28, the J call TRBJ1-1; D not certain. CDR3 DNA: TGTGCCACCCACAAAGCTGCAATGAACACTGAAGCTTTCTTT. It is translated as CATHKAAMNTEAFF.